Here is one T cell receptor (beta chain) with its context. Only in-frame clones appear in the TCRdb table, and some are missing; sequencing was by immunoSEQ multiplex PCR. Among about 2.4 million clones listed, over 85% were seen once. The data originate from a study of shared clonotypes between healthy human individuals. The V and J ends lost 4 bases and 7 bases, in that order; junction bases with no gene match: 8. Germline loops: CDR1 SGHTA, CDR2 FQGTGA. CDR3 length: 16 amino acids. The V call is TRBV7-3, the J call TRBJ2-1; 12 nucleotides line up with TRBD2. Sample: naive CD4+ T cells from PBMCs. The subset: CD45RA+ positively selected. The clonotype was recovered from a man aged 18 to 30 in good health. Some clones in this sample may be carry-over from other donors' samples. The CDR3 protein is CASSSIGTSGRNEQFF. In nucleotides, the CDR3 is TGTGCCAGCAGCTCGATCGGAACTAGCGGGAGGAATGAGCAGTTCTTC.